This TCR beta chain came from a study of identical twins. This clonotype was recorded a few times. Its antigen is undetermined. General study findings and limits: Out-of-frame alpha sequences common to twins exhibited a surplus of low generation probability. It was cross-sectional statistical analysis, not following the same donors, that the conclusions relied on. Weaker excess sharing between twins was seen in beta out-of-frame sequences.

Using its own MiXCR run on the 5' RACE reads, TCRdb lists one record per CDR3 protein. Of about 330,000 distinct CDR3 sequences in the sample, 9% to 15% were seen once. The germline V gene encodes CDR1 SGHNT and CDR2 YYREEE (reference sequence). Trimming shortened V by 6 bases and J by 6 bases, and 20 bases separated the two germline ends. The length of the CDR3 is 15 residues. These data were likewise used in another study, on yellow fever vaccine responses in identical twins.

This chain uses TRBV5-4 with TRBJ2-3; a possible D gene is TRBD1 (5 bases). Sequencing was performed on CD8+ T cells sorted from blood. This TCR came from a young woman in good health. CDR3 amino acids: CASTTSDRGFDTQYF. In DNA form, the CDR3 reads TGTGCCAGCACCACGTCCGACAGAGGATTTGATACGCAGTATTTT.